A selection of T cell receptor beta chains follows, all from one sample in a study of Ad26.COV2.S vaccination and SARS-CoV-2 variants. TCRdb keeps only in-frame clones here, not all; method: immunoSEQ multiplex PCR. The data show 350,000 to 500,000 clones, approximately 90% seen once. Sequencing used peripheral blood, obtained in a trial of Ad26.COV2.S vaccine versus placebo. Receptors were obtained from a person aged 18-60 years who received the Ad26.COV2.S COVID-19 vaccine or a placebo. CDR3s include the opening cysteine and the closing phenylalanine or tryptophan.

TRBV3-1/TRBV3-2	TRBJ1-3	CASSQVRQGNTIYF
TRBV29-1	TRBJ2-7	CSALAGDLGQYF
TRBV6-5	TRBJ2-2	CASTKRALTGELFF
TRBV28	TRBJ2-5	CASSLAAMTGEETQYF
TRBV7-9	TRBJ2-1	CASSRAGTSGMYNEQFF
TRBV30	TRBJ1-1	CAWSGTEAFF
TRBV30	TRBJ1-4	CAWSVQGNEKLFF
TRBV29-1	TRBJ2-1	CSVGDPSSYNEQFF
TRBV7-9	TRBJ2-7	CASSSPPGEQYF
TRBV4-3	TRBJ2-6	CASSQDDRGLSGANVLTF
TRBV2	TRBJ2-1	CASKYSGSGTYNEQFF
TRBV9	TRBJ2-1	CASSVATGNEQFF
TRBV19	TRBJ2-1	CASSIMGTSGRTYNEQFF
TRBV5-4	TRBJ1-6	CASSPGGNSPLHF
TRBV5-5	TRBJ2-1	CASSPMTMGEQFF
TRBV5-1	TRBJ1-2	CASSLGGNYGYTF
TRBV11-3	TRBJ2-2	CASSETSANTGELFF
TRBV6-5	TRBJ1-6	CASNPDRASPLHF
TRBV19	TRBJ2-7	CASSMMGGEQYF
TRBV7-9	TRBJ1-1	CASSLDGGRGNTEAFF
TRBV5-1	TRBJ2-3	CASSLPTSAGEDTQYF
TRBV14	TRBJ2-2	CASSQDRGIGELFF
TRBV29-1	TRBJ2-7	CSVGQRRDYEQYF
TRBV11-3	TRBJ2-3	CASSLGLRDTDTQYF
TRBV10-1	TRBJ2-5	CASSEGGAGTQETQYF
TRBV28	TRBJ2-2	CASSFPRDGGELFF
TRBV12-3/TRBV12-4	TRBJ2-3	CASSRPSDTQYF
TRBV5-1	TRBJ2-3	CASSTSRSADTQYF
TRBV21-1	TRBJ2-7	CASSKSQGRVGDRYEQYF
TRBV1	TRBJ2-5	CTSRLPLAGVAETQYF
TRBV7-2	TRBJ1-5	CASSFSLLDGNQPQHF
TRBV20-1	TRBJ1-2	CSAGYGYTF
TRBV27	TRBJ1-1	CASSWDTNTEAFF
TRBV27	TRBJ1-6	CASREGNSPLHF
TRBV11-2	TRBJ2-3	CASSHQIAGEDTQYF
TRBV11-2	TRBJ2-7	CASSTYDRGDSYEQYF
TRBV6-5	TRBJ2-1	CASSQRDIAYNEQFF
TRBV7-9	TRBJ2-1	CASSLDGDASRSSYNEQFF
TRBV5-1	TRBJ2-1	CASSLSVAGGYNEQFF
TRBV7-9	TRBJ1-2	CASSLGALGAGNGYTF
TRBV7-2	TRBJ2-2	CASSLGGAGYTGELFF
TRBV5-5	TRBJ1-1	CASSLAQGRTEAFF
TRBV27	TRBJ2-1	CASRGGDHNEQFF
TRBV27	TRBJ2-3	CASSLSVRVGADTQYF
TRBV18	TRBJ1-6	CASSPGSEAPLHF
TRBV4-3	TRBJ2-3	CASSQDAGDTQYF
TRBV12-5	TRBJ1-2	CASGLVSPPGGYTF
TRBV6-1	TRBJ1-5	CASSEGQGNQPQHF
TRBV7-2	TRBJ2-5	CASSLGGGNGQETQYF
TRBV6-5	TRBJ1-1	CASSDGTVNTEAFF
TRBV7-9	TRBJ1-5	CASSEQGAGNQPQHF
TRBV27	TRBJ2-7	CASRRLGEDEQYF
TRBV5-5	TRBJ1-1	CASSLQGGSTEAFF
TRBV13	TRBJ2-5	CASSSEREAVQETQYF
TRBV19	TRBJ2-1	CASSLKGHNEQFF
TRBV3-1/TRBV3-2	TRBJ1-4	CASSQWGQRFEKLFF
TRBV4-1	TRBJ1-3	CASSQVVGNTIYF
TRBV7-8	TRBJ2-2	CASSARLDTGELFF
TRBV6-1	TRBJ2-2	CASSTSAGGPGELFF